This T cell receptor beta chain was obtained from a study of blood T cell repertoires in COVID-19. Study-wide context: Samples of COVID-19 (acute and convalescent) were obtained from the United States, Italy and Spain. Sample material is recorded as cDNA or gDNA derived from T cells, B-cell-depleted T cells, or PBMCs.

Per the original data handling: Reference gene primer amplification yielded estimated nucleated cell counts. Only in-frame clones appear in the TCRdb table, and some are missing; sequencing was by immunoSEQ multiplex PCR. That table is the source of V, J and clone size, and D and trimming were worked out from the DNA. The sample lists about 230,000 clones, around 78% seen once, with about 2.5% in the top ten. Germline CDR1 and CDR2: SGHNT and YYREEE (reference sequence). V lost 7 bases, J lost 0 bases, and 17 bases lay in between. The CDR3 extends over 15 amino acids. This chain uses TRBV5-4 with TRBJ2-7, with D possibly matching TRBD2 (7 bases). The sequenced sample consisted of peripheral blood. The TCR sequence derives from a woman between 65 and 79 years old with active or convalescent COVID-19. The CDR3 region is CASAPGGLGSYEQYF. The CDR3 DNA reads TGTGCCAGCGCCCCCGGGGGGCTGGGCTCCTACGAGCAGTACTTC.